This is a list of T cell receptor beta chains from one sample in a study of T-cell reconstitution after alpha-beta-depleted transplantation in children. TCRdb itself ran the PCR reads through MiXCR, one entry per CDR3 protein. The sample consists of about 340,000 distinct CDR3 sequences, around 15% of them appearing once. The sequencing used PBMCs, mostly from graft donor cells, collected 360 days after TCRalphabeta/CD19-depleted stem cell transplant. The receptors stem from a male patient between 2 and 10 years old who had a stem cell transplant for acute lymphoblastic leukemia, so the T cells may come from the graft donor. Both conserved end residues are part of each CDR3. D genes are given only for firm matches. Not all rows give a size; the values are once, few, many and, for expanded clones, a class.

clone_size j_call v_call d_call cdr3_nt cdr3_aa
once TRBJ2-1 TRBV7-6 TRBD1 TGTGCCAGCAGAAGGGACAGACACGACAATGAGCAGTTCTTC CASRRDRHDNEQFF
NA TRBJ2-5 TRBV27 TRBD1 TGTGCCAGCAGCAGAACTTACCCGGGACAGCAAGAGACCCAGTACTTC CASSRTYPGQQETQYF
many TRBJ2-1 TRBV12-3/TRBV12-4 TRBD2 TGTGCCAGCAGTGGACTAGCGGGAGATACCTACAATGAGCAGTTCTTC CASSGLAGDTYNEQFF
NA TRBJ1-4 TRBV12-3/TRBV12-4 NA TGTGCCAGCAGTTTAGCGATCGGGACACCACTGTTTTTT CASSLAIGTPLFF
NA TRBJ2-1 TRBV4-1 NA TGCGCCAGCAGCGCCCCCAACGACAATGAGCAGTTCTTC CASSAPNDNEQFF
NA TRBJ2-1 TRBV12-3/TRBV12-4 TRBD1 TGTGCCAGCAGCCGGGACAGTTACAATGAGCAGTTCTTC CASSRDSYNEQFF
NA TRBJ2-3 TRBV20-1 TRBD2 TGCAGTGCTAGAGTAGCGGGTGGGGATACGCAGTATTTT CSARVAGGDTQYF
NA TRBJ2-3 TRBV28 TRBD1 TGTGCCAGCAGTTCCGGCGGCAGGGGGAGTACGGATACGCAGTATTTT CASSSGGRGSTDTQYF
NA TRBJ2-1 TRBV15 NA TGTGCCACCAGCAGAGAGAGGCCTGAGCAGTTCTTC CATSRERPEQFF
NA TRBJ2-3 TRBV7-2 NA TGTGCCAGCAGCTTAAAGGCCAACGGGTTAAGCACAGATACGCAGTATTTT CASSLKANGLSTDTQYF
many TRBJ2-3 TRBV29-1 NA TGCAGCGTCGCTGCAGGTTTTCCCGGGGATACGCAGTATTTT CSVAAGFPGDTQYF
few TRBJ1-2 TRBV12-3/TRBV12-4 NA TGTGCCAGCACCTCCGACAGTAAGGGGTCCTATGGCTACACCTTC CASTSDSKGSYGYTF
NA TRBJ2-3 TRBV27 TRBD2 TGTGCCAGCAGTTCCGGACCCAGCGGGATACCCACAGATACGCAGTATTTT CASSSGPSGIPTDTQYF
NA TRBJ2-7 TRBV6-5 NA TGTGCCAGCAGTTATTGGGACGGTAGCTCCTACGAGCAGTACTTC CASSYWDGSSYEQYF
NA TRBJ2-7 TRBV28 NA TGTGCCAGCAGTTTATTGGCAGCCTACGAGCAGTACTTC CASSLLAAYEQYF
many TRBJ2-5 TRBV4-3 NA TGCGCCAGCAGCCAAAGCCTGGGCCTAGCTGAGACCCAGTACTTC CASSQSLGLAETQYF
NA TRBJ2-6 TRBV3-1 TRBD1 TGTGCCAGCAGCCAAGAAAACGAGACAGGGGGGCATTCTGGGGCCAACGTCCTGACTTTC CASSQENETGGHSGANVLTF
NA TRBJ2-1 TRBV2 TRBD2 TGTGCCAGCAGAGGACTAGCTCGGGATGAGCAGTTCTTC CASRGLARDEQFF
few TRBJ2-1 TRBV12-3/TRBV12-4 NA TGTGCCAGCACCCTCGCGCGGTACAATGAGCAGTTCTTC CASTLARYNEQFF
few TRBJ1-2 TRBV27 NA TGTGCCAGCAGTTTACGGGGGGCCGATGGCTACACCTTC CASSLRGADGYTF
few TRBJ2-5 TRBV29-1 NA TGCAGCGTTGCCTCATCCGGAAAAGAGACCCAGTACTTC CSVASSGKETQYF
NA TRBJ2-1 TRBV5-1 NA TGCGCCAGCAGTTCCCGGGTCAATGAGCAGTTCTTC CASSSRVNEQFF
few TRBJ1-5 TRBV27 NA TGTGCCAGCAGTTCAAGGACGGGTTTCCTCAATCAGCCCCAGCATTTT CASSSRTGFLNQPQHF
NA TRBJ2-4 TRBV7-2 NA TGTGCCAGCAGCTTCGGGGTTCCAAACATTCAGTACTTC CASSFGVPNIQYF
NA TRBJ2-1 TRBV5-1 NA TGCGCCAGCAGCTTGGCCATGGGCAATGAGCAGTTCTTC CASSLAMGNEQFF
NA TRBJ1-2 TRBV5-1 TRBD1 TGCGCCAGCAGCTCCCCTGTCCCGGGACAGGGAAACTATGGCTACACCTTC CASSSPVPGQGNYGYTF
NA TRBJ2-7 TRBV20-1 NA TGCAGTGCTAGAGATGGAGACTCGACCTACGAGCAGTACTTC CSARDGDSTYEQYF
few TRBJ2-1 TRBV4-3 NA TGCGCCAGCAGCCAAGTGGGCAGGGGAATCTACAATGAGCAGTTCTTC CASSQVGRGIYNEQFF